This entry describes one TCR beta chain. Antigen: not known. Germline CDR1 reads SGHAT; CDR2 reads FQNNGV. This CDR3 contains 15 residues. The V end was cut by 5 bases, the J end by 0 bases, with 11 bases between. Any history of autoimmune disease or systemic immunosuppression disqualified patients. The entry originates in a study of OX40 agonist ivuxolimab in advanced cancers. Across the whole study: At 0.01 to 10 mg/kg, ivuxolimab was administered intravenously to patients every 2 weeks. Partial response was recorded in three patients: one hepatocellular carcinoma and two cutaneous melanoma cases. Regarding the study as a whole: Patients with a partial response at 0.1-3.0 mg/kg had among the lowest clonal expansion.

Some clones are missing from TCRdb's copy, which holds only in-frame ones; the method was immunoSEQ multiplex PCR. Seen here are around 80,000 clones, 89% observed once, and the top ten hold about 0.2%. The sequencing used CD4+ or CD8+ T cells sorted from blood, collected in a trial of the OX40 agonist ivuxolimab. The chain couples TRBV11-2 to TRBJ2-1; perhaps TRBD2 as D (5 bases). This sequence originates from an adult with an advanced solid tumor such as melanoma, head and neck, liver or kidney cancer. CDR3 residues: CASSLLVSSYNEQFF. The CDR3, as DNA: TGTGCCAGCAGCCTACTAGTGTCCTCCTACAATGAGCAGTTCTTC.